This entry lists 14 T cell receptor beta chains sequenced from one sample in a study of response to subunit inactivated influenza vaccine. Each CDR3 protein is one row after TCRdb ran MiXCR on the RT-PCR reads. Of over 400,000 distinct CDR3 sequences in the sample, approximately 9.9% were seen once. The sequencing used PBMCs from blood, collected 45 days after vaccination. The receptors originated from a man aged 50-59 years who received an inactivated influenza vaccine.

The CDR3 coding sequence is TGTGCCAGCAGTTTTGGGACTAGCGGCACCGGGGAGCTGTTTTTT. Protein: CASSFGTSGTGELFF. The V and J genes are TRBV6-5 and TRBJ2-2; 11 bases match TRBD2. From germline, CDR1 is MNHEY and CDR2 SVGAGI. CDR3 length: 15 residues. J was trimmed by 4 bases and V by 4 bases; bases with no gene match: 2.

CDR3: CASSLGGAGEKLFF. DNA for the CDR3: TGTGCCAGCAGTTTGGGGGGGGCAGGTGAAAAACTGTTTTTT. The chain couples TRBV12-3 or TRBV12-4 to TRBJ1-4, with D perhaps TRBD1 (6 bases). The germline V and J ends were trimmed by 3 bases and 7 bases, with 12 bases remaining between them. This CDR3 is 14 amino acids long.

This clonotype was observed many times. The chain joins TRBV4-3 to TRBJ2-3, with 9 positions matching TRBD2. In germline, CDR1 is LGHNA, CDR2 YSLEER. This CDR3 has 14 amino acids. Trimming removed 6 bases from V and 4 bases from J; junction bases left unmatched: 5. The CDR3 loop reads CASSRGLAPDTQYF. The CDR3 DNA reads TGCGCCAGCAGTAGGGGACTAGCCCCAGATACGCAGTATTTT.

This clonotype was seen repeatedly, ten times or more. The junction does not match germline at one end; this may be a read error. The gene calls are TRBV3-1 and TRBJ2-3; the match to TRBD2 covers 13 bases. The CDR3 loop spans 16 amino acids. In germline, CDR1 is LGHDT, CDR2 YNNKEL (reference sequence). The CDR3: CASSHGLAGGTDTQYF. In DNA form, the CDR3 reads TGCGCCAGCAGCCATGGACTAGCGGGGGGCACAGATACGCAGTATTTT.

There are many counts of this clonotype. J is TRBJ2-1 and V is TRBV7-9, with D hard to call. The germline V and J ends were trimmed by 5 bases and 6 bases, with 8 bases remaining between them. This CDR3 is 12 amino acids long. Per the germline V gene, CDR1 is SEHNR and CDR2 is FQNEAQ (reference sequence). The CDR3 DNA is TGTGCCAGCAGCACGGCGACCAATGAGCAGTTCTTC. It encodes CASSTATNEQFF.

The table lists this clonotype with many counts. For the CDR3, the DNA is TGTGCCAGCAGTTCCGAGCGGGGGAGCTACGAGCAGTACTTC. It specifies CASSSERGSYEQYF. The chain carries TRBV12-3 or TRBV12-4 and TRBJ2-7; 8 nucleotides match TRBD2. The junction had 5 bases not matched to a gene; V was cut back by 4 bases and J by 3 bases. The CDR3 extends over 14 amino acids.

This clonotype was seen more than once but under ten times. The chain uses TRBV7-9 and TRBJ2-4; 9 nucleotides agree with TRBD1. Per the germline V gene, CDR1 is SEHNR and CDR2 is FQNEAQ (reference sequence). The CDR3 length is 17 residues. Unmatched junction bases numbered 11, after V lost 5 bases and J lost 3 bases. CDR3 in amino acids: CASSPVSGQGVKNIQYF. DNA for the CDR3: TGTGCCAGCAGCCCCGTGTCGGGACAGGGCGTCAAAAACATTCAGTACTTC. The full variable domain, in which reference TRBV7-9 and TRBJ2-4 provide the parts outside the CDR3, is DTGVSQNPRHKITKRGQNVTFRCDPISEHNRLYWYRQTLGQGPEFLTYFQNEAQLEKSRLLSDRFSAERPKGSFSTLEIQRTEQGDSAMYLCASSPVSGQGVKNIQYFGAGTRLSVL.

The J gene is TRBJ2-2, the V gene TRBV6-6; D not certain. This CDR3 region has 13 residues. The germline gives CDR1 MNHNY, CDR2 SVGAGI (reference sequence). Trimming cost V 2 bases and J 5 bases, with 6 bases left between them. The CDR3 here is CASSYGRTGELFF. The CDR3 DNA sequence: TGTGCCAGCAGTTACGGCAGGACCGGGGAGCTGTTTTTT.

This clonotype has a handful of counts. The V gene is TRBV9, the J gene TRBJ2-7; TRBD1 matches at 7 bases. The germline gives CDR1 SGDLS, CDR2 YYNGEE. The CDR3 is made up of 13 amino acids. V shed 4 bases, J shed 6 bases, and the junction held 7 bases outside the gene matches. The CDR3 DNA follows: TGTGCCAGCAGCTCACAGACAGGGTCCGAGCAGTACTTC. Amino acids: CASSSQTGSEQYF.

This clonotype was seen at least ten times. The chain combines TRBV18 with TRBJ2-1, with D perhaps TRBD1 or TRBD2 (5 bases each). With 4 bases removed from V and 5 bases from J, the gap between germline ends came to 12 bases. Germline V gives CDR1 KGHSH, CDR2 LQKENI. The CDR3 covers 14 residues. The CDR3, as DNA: TGTGCCAGCTCACGTACCAGGGAGAACAATGAGCAGTTCTTC. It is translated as CASSRTRENNEQFF.

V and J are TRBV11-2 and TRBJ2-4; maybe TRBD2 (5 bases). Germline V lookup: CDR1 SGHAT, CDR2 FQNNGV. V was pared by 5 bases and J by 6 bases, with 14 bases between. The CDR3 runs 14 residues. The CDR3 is CASSPQTGINIQYF. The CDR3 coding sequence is TGTGCCAGCAGCCCACAAACGGGAATAAACATTCAGTACTTC.

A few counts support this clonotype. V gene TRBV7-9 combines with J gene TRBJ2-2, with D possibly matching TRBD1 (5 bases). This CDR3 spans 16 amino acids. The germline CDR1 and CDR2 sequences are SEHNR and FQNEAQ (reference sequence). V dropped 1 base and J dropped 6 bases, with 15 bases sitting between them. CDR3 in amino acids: CASSLEAGINAGELFF. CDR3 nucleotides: TGTGCCAGCAGCTTAGAAGCAGGGATAAACGCCGGGGAGCTGTTTTTT.

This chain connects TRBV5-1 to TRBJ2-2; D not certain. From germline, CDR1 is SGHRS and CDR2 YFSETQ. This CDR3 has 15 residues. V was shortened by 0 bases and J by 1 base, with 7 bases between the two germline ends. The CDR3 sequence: CASSLVRWNTGELFF. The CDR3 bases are TGCGCCAGCAGCTTGGTGCGGTGGAACACCGGGGAGCTGTTTTTT.

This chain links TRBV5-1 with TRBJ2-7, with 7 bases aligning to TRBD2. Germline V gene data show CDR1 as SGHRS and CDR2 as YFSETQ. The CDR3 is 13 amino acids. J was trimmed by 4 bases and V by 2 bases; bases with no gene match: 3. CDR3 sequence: CASSFRGEYEQYF. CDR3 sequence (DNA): TGCGCCAGCAGCTTTCGGGGGGAATACGAGCAGTACTTC.